These 22 T cell receptor beta chains came from one sample sequenced in a study of T cells after yellow fever vaccination. TCRdb called the 5' RACE reads again in MiXCR, with one record for every CDR3 protein. Of some 130,000 distinct CDR3 sequences in the sample, about 6.9% were seen once. The specimen was CD4+ T cells sorted from PBMCs, collected 10 days after the yellow fever booster vaccination. These receptors came from a man aged 25 to 40 who received the YFV17D yellow fever vaccine.

This clonotype was counted at least ten times. V gene TRBV18 combines with J gene TRBJ2-7, with TRBD1 matching over 9 bases. CDR1 and CDR2 (germline): KGHSH, LQKENI. With 0 bases clipped from V and 4 bases from J, the junction kept 4 bases outside the gene matches. This CDR3 has 15 amino acids. This CDR3 is CASSPPNRGHYEQYF. In DNA form, the CDR3 reads TGTGCCAGCTCACCACCGAACAGGGGGCATTACGAGCAGTACTTC.

This clonotype was observed many times. The genes are TRBV5-4 and TRBJ2-5, with D possibly matching TRBD2 (6 bases). CDR1 and CDR2 from the germline V gene are SGHNT and YYREEE (reference sequence). The CDR3 is made up of 14 amino acids. V gave up 4 bases and J gave up 5 bases, with 15 bases separating them. This chain's CDR3 is CASSTRRRGETQYF. Here the CDR3 DNA reads TGTGCCAGCAGCACACGACGACGGGGGGAGACCCAGTACTTC.

Many counts were recorded for this clonotype. The V call is TRBV12-3 or TRBV12-4, the J call TRBJ1-2, with D possibly being TRBD1 (5 bases). With 5 bases removed from V and 5 bases from J, the gap between germline ends came to 12 bases. There are 13 residues in the CDR3. The CDR3 DNA is TGTGCCAGCAGTGGCCGCGGACAATATGGCTACACCTTC. This gives the protein CASSGRGQYGYTF.

On this clonotype: Sequence at one end of the junction differs from germline and may be a read error. The chain carries TRBV9 and TRBJ1-2; D is undetermined. Germline values: CDR1 SGDLS, CDR2 YYNGEE. The CDR3 length is 13 residues. CDR3 DNA sequence: TGTGCCAGCAGCGTAGGCGGTAACGATGGCTACACCTTC. This sequence encodes CASSVGGNDGYTF.

This clonotype was found many times. The gene calls are TRBV6-1 and TRBJ2-1; possible D gene TRBD2, 6 bases. Trimming took 11 bases from V and 3 from J, leaving 17 bases between them. Germline V gene data show CDR1 as MNHNS and CDR2 as SASEGT. This CDR3 has 14 amino acids. CDR3: CAATSGLRYNEQFF. Written as DNA, the CDR3 is TGTGCCGCGACCTCGGGACTGCGCTACAATGAGCAGTTCTTC.

The gene calls are TRBV6-2 or TRBV6-3 and TRBJ2-1; no clear D gene. The V gene lost 4 bases and the J gene lost 9 bases, with 16 bases spanning the gap. Germline assignment: CDR1 MNHEY and CDR2 SVGEGT. The CDR3 runs to 14 residues. The CDR3 coding sequence is TGTGCCAGCAGTTCCCTGCATCAGGCGACTGAGCAGTTCTTC. Its translation is CASSSLHQATEQFF.

This clonotype came up many times. The V and J genes are TRBV6-5 and TRBJ2-5; the match to TRBD2 covers 7 bases. The CDR3 has 13 residues. Germline V CDR1 and CDR2: MNHEY, SVGAGI. Trimming took 5 bases from V and 5 from J; bases not matched to a gene: 5. CDR3 sequence reads: CASSRGRGETQYF. DNA of the CDR3: TGTGCCAGCAGTCGAGGGCGGGGGGAGACCCAGTACTTC.

This clonotype was detected many times. This chain uses TRBV20-1 with TRBJ2-5, with unresolved D. The CDR3 extends over 13 amino acids. Trimming stripped 6 bases from V and 4 bases from J, with 15 bases between. CDR1 and CDR2 (germline): DFQATT, SNEGSKA (reference sequence). This CDR3 reads CSAARAKAETQYF. The CDR3, as DNA: TGCAGTGCCGCTCGTGCCAAGGCAGAGACCCAGTACTTC.

This clonotype was found many times. The CDR3 nucleotides are TGCGCCAGCAGCCCGGACAGGGGAGGTGAAAAACTGTTTTTT. This gives the protein CASSPDRGGEKLFF. The chain joins TRBV5-1 to TRBJ1-4; 9 nucleotides align to TRBD1. Germline assignment: CDR1 SGHRS and CDR2 YFSETQ. This CDR3 contains 14 residues. J gave up 7 bases and V 4 bases, and 5 bases lay outside the gene matches.

This clonotype was recorded many times. J is TRBJ2-7 and V is TRBV5-6; D unclear. CDR3 length equals 15 residues. CDR1 and CDR2 (germline): SGHDT, YYEEEE. V was shortened by 1 base and J by 3 bases, with 14 bases between the two germline ends. The CDR3 sequence is CASSLRGGASYEQYF. DNA of the CDR3: TGTGCCAGCAGCTTGCGCGGCGGAGCCAGCTACGAGCAGTACTTC.

This clonotype was counted ten times or more. This chain joins TRBV9 and TRBJ2-1; 7 nucleotides line up with TRBD2. Germline V gene sequence: CDR1 SGDLS, CDR2 YYNGEE. This CDR3 contains 12 residues. V was pared by 0 bases and J by 9 bases, with 0 bases of the junction left unmatched. This CDR3 is CASSVGEGEQFF. CDR3 DNA sequence: TGTGCCAGCAGCGTAGGGGAGGGTGAGCAGTTCTTC. The full variable domain, its missing parts supplied by reference TRBV9 and TRBJ2-1, is DSGVTQTPKHLITATGQRVTLRCSPRSGDLSVYWYQQSLDQGLQFLIQYYNGEERAKGNILERFSAQQFPDLHSELNLSSLELGDSALYFCASSVGEGEQFFGPGTRLTVL.

This clonotype was recorded at least ten times. The rearrangement links TRBV20-1 to TRBJ2-1, with D perhaps given as TRBD1 or TRBD2 (5 bases each). CDR1 and CDR2 (germline): DFQATT, SNEGSKA (reference sequence). The V end lost 1 base, the J end lost 0 bases, and 7 bases lay between the germline ends. The CDR3 contains 14 residues. This chain's CDR3 is CSARAGRSYNEQFF. Here the CDR3 DNA reads TGCAGTGCTAGAGCGGGGCGCTCCTACAATGAGCAGTTCTTC.

At least ten counts were recorded for this clonotype. DNA for the CDR3: TGCGCCAGCAGCCAAGATTTGGCAGGAAAAAACATTCAGTACTTC. Translation gives CASSQDLAGKNIQYF. V gene TRBV4-3 combines with J gene TRBJ2-4, with unresolved D. The CDR3 has 15 amino acids. Germline V gene data show CDR1 as LGHNA and CDR2 as YSLEER. Trimming removed 0 bases from V and 4 bases from J, with 10 bases in between.

This clonotype has a count of ten or more. V gene TRBV7-2 combines with J gene TRBJ2-1; 9 bases agree with TRBD1. J was trimmed by 4 bases and V by 3 bases; bases with no gene match: 7. The CDR3 runs to 16 residues. From germline, CDR1 is SGHTA and CDR2 FQGNSA. The CDR3 region has the DNA TGTGCCAGCAGCTTTGCCGCCGGGACAGGGTACAATGAGCAGTTCTTC. Encoded protein: CASSFAAGTGYNEQFF. Looking up the rest from reference TRBV7-2 and TRBJ2-1 gives the full variable domain: GAGVSQSPSNKVTEKGKDVELRCDPISGHTALYWYRQSLGQGLEFLIYFQGNSAPDKSGLPSDRFSAERTGGSVSTLTIQRTQQEDSAVYLCASSFAAGTGYNEQFFGPGTRLTVL.

As regards this clonotype: A much larger clone lies a single base off, so this may be a read error. This sequence joins TRBV5-4 and TRBJ2-3; D remains ambiguous. Trimming removed 2 bases at V and 0 bases at J, with 4 bases between. This CDR3 is built from 13 residues. Germline values: CDR1 SGHNT, CDR2 YYREEE (reference sequence). Here the CDR3 reads CASSLRSTDTQYF. The CDR3 nucleotides read TGTGCCAGCAGCTTACGCAGCACAGATACGCAGTATTTT.

This clonotype was seen many times. The rearrangement links TRBV3-1 to TRBJ2-1; D ambiguous. The CDR3 has 11 amino acids. Germline V lookup: CDR1 LGHDT, CDR2 YNNKEL (reference sequence). V gave up 1 base and J gave up 10 bases, with 5 bases separating them. The CDR3 DNA reads as TGTGCCAGCAGCCAAGGTAGGGAGCAGTTCTTC. Protein product: CASSQGREQFF.

This clonotype was picked up many times. This sequence joins TRBV4-3 and TRBJ2-7, with 11 bases aligning to TRBD2. The CDR3 totals 15 residues. The V segment lost 3 bases and the J segment 0 bases; nucleotides outside the gene matches: 1. Germline CDR1 and CDR2: LGHNA and YSLEER. The CDR3 DNA follows: TGCGCCAGCAGCCAGACTAGCGGGGCCTCCTACGAGCAGTACTTC. Its translation: CASSQTSGASYEQYF.

This clonotype was counted at least ten times. The gene calls are TRBV5-1 and TRBJ2-7; 11 nucleotides line up with TRBD1. The germline CDR1 and CDR2 sequences are SGHRS and YFSETQ. Germline trimming cut 4 bases from V and 3 bases from J; bases unmatched to any gene: 3. This CDR3 is built from 14 residues. As DNA, the CDR3 is TGCGCCAGCAGCCTGGGACAGGGGGTCTACGAGCAGTACTTC. The encoded protein is CASSLGQGVYEQYF.

This clonotype was seen many times. The chain has TRBV12-3 or TRBV12-4 and TRBJ1-3, with a tentative D call TRBD1 (6 bases). This CDR3 spans 15 amino acids. V was pared by 6 bases and J by 0 bases, with 12 bases between. CDR3 DNA sequence: TGTGCCAGCAGCTACCAGGGGACCTCTGGAAACACCATATATTTT. It is translated as CASSYQGTSGNTIYF.

Many counts were recorded for this clonotype. The chain combines TRBV29-1 with TRBJ2-5, with no clear D. Germline values: CDR1 SQVTM, CDR2 ANQGSEA. This CDR3 comprises 13 residues. The V end lost 3 bases, the J end lost 6 bases, and 14 bases lay between the germline ends. The chain's CDR3 is CSVDLGFWKTQYF. The CDR3 nucleotides are TGCAGCGTTGATCTTGGGTTTTGGAAGACCCAGTACTTC.

This clonotype appeared many times. The chain links TRBV7-3 to TRBJ1-1; D not resolved. Trimming shortened V by 0 bases and J by 4 bases, and 6 bases separated the two germline ends. The V gene's germline CDR1 is SGHTA and CDR2 FQGTGA. The CDR3 spans 13 residues. Written as DNA, the CDR3 is TGTGCCAGCAGCTTAACCCCGTCCACTGAAGCTTTCTTT. Its protein product is CASSLTPSTEAFF.

Regarding this clonotype: With a much larger clone just one base away, this may be a read error. V usage is TRBV7-9 and J usage is TRBJ2-5; D is ambiguous. CDR1 SEHNR and CDR2 FQNEAQ come from the germline V gene (reference sequence). V was trimmed by 1 base and J by 5 bases, leaving 11 bases between them. This CDR3 comprises 14 residues. The CDR3 loop is CASSLGVGHETQYF. The DNA for the CDR3 is TGTGCCAGCAGCTTAGGGGTAGGGCACGAGACCCAGTACTTC.